This T cell receptor (beta chain) originates from a study of blood T cell repertoires in COVID-19. As for the study in general: Sources were T cells, B-cell-depleted T cells, or PBMCs; the material itself was cDNA or gDNA.

Profiled with immunoSEQ multiplex PCR; TCRdb holds only in-frame clones, not every one. This sample carries 300,000 to 450,000 clones, about 88% of them seen once, and the ten largest clones take 1.2%. Residents of 24 US areas, aged about 18 to 95 years, made up the participants. Assignment of participants to cohorts was predicated upon participant-reported clinical history. All recovered Cohort 3 donors got two negative PCRs, got clearance, or saw symptom resolution. This TCR came from a woman in her late teens or twenties who had recovered from COVID-19. The source material was PBMCs or T cells enriched from blood (not recorded which).

The CDR3, as DNA: TGCGCCAGCACCCCGGGACAGGGCTCAGGCATTCAGTACTTC. Amino acids: CASTPGQGSGIQYF. The chain carries TRBV5-1 and TRBJ2-4, with 9 bases aligning to TRBD1. From germline, CDR1 is SGHRS and CDR2 YFSETQ. V lost 6 bases, J lost 9 bases, and 10 bases stayed unmatched. The CDR3 is 14 amino acids.